The sequence of this TCR beta chain was determined in a study of T cell responses to AZD1222 COVID-19 vaccine. Clones were sequenced by immunoSEQ multiplex PCR, and TCRdb holds only the in-frame ones, with some missing. The repertoire holds about 140,000 clones, with roughly 90% as singletons. The starting material was peripheral blood, obtained on day 0 of AZD1222 vaccination. The receptor was isolated from an adult in good health.

The CDR3 nucleotides are TGTGCCAGCAGTTTCCGGGACAGGGAGTCCCTCCACTTT. Its translation is CASSFRDRESLHF. The genes are TRBV27 and TRBJ1-6; TRBD1 matches at 9 bases. The CDR3 is 13 amino acids. The germline V gene has CDR1 MNHEY and CDR2 SMNVEV (reference sequence). Germline trimming cut 3 bases from V and 14 bases from J; bases unmatched to any gene: 5.